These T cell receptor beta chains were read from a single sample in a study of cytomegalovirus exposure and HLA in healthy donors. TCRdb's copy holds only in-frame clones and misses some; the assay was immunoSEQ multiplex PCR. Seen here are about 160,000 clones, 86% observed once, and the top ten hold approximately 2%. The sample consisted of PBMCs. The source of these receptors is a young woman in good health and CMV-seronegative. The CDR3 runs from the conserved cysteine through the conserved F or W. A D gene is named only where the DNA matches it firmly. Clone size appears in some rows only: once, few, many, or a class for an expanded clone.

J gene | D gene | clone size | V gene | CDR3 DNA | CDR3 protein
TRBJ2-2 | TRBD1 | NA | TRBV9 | TGTGCCAGCAGCTCTGACAGGGGGCACACCGGGGAGCTGTTTTTT | CASSSDRGHTGELFF
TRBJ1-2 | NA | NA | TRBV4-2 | TGTGCCAGCAGCCAAGATTATGCAGGGGACTATGGCTACACCTTC | CASSQDYAGDYGYTF
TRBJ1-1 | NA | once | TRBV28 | TGTGCCAGCAGAGAGTATCCTGAAGCTTTCTTT | CASREYPEAFF
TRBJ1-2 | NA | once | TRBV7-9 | TGTGCCAGCAGGAATGGGCCTTTGGTGGCCTACACCTTC | CASRNGPLVAYTF
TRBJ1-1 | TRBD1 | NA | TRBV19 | TGTGCCAGTAGTATAGCGGGTCGTGACAGGGAGACTTTCTTT | CASSIAGRDRETFF
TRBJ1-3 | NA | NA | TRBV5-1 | TGCGCCAGCAGCTTGGACGGTTTAGGACTTGGAAACACCATATATTTT | CASSLDGLGLGNTIYF
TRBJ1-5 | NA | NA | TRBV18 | TGTGCCAGCTCACCACAGAGGGAGAGGCAGCCCCAGCATTTT | CASSPQRERQPQHF
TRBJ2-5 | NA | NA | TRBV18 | TGTGCCAGCCAGACCGTGGTTCGAGAGGCCCAGTACTTC | CASQTVVREAQYF
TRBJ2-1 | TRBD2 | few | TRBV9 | TGTGCCAGCAGCGGCGGGGGGGCTGCAGCCTACAATGAGCAGTTCTTC | CASSGGGAAAYNEQFF
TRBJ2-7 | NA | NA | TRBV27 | TGTGCCAGCAGCTATGACAGTTCCTACGAGCAGTACTTC | CASSYDSSYEQYF
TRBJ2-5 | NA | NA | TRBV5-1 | TGCGCCAGCAGCCAGCAAGAGACCCAGTACTTC | CASSQQETQYF
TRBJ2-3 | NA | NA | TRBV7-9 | TGTGCCAGCAGCTTTACAGGGTCAGATACGCAGTATTTT | CASSFTGSDTQYF
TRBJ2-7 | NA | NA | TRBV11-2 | TGTGCCAGCAGCTCGGAACAGGGTGACGAGCAGTACTTC | CASSSEQGDEQYF
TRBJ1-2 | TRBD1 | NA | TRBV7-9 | TGTGCCAGCAGCTCCCTCCGGGACAGGGCCCAACGGAGGTATGGCTACACCTTC | CASSSLRDRAQRRYGYTF
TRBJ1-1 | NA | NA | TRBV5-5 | TGTGCCAGCAGCTTGGGATTGGGGGACATGAACACTGAAGCTTTCTTT | CASSLGLGDMNTEAFF
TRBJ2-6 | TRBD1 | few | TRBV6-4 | TGTGCCAGCAGTGACGATGGACAGGGGTTATCTGGGGCCAACGTCCTGACTTTC | CASSDDGQGLSGANVLTF